This entry is about one T cell receptor (beta chain). The repertoire was sequenced with immunoSEQ multiplex PCR; TCRdb's copy has only in-frame clones and lacks some. The profile shows over 65,000 clones, around 90% of them singletons. Looked up from germline, CDR1 is SGHVS and CDR2 is FNYEAQ. The CDR3 is 17 residues long. The V gene lost 0 bases and the J gene lost 0 bases, with 12 bases spanning the gap. These data belong to a study of blood T cell repertoires in COVID-19. Sequenced: peripheral blood. The receptor was isolated from a man between 45 and 60 years old with active COVID-19. The V and J genes are TRBV7-6 and TRBJ2-1, with D perhaps TRBD1 (5 bases). The CDR3 spells CASSLAETVHSYNEQFF. The CDR3 bases are TGTGCCAGCAGCTTAGCCGAGACAGTCCACTCCTACAATGAGCAGTTCTTC. Supplemented by reference TRBV7-6 and TRBJ2-1, the full variable domain reads GAGVSQSPRYKVTKRGQDVALRCDPISGHVSLYWYRQALGQGPEFLTYFNYEAQQDKSGLPNDRFSAERPEGSISTLTIQRTEQRDSAMYRCASSLAETVHSYNEQFFGPGTRLTVL.